These 20 T cell receptor beta chains were sequenced from one sample in a study of beta chain features in type 1 diabetes. The investigators reverse transcribed all of the isolated RNA, so they sequenced expressed TCRB transcripts. Sequencing used immunoSEQ multiplex PCR; TCRdb keeps in-frame clones, though not all of them. The table records about 350,000 clones, less than 20% of them present only once. Input material: naive CD4+ T cells from blood. The receptors shown here come from a woman between 18 and 29 years old in good health.

The V and J genes are TRBV5-1 and TRBJ2-1, with 9 bases lining up with TRBD2. There are 15 residues in the CDR3. Germline V CDR1 and CDR2: SGHRS, YFSETQ. V lost 0 bases, J lost 6 bases, and 4 bases stayed unmatched. The CDR3 DNA follows: TGCGCCAGCAGCTTGGAGGTAGCGGGAGCCAATGAGCAGTTCTTC. This sequence encodes CASSLEVAGANEQFF.

This clone was counted a few times. J is TRBJ2-7 and V is TRBV29-1; tentatively, D is TRBD1 (7 bases). Trimming shortened V by 1 base and J by 0 bases, and 13 bases separated the two germline ends. Germline values: CDR1 SQVTM, CDR2 ANQGSEA. The CDR3 length is 15 residues. CDR3 sequence: CSVEGLQGGSYEQYF. As DNA, the CDR3 is TGCAGCGTTGAAGGATTGCAGGGGGGCTCCTACGAGCAGTACTTC.

The chain joins TRBV30 to TRBJ1-1; D gene unclear. The V end was cut by 3 bases, the J end by 5 bases, with 10 bases between. Germline lookup yields CDR1 GTSNPN and CDR2 SVGIG (reference sequence). CDR3 size: 12 residues. Here the CDR3 DNA reads TGTGCCTGGAGCCTTGGGGAGACTGAAGCTTTCTTT. It codes for CAWSLGETEAFF.

This rearrangement joins TRBV25-1 to TRBJ1-2; D ambiguous. V lost 8 bases and J 3 bases, leaving 10 bases between the germline ends. This CDR3 comprises 12 residues. Germline V gives CDR1 MGHDK, CDR2 SYGVNS. This CDR3 is CASGESDYGYTF. CDR3 in DNA: TGTGCCAGCGGGGAGTCCGACTATGGCTACACCTTC.

This clone appeared a few times. This chain uses TRBV29-1 with TRBJ2-1; 8 nucleotides agree with TRBD2. Germline V CDR1 and CDR2: SQVTM, ANQGSEA. J gave up 0 bases and V 6 bases, and 1 base lay outside the gene matches. The CDR3 sequence is 13 residues long. CDR3 in DNA: TGCAGCGTCACTAGCGGCTCCTACAATGAGCAGTTCTTC. Encoded protein: CSVTSGSYNEQFF.

The rearrangement links TRBV6-5 to TRBJ1-2; TRBD1 matches 7 bases. Losses at the gene ends were 4 bases for V and 5 bases for J; bases not matched to a gene: 7. Looked up from germline, CDR1 is MNHEY and CDR2 is SVGAGI. This CDR3 is 14 amino acids long. The CDR3 reads CASSSPTGRYGYTF. CDR3 nucleotides: TGTGCCAGCAGTTCCCCGACAGGGAGATATGGCTACACCTTC.

There are a few counts of this clone. The genes are TRBV6-1 and TRBJ2-3; 7 bases are a match to TRBD1. Germline V lookup: CDR1 MNHNS, CDR2 SASEGT. The CDR3 runs to 14 residues. J gave up 4 bases and V 7 bases, and 8 bases lay outside the gene matches. The CDR3, as DNA: TGTGCCAGCAATCAGGGGGTCAGGTCAGATACGCAGTATTTT. Translation: CASNQGVRSDTQYF.

This clone has just a few counts. The chain uses TRBV2 and TRBJ1-1, with 7 bases lining up with TRBD1. The CDR3 length is 14 residues. V shed 4 bases, J shed 5 bases, and the junction held 7 bases outside the gene matches. Per germline, CDR1 SNHLY and CDR2 FYNNEI. The chain's CDR3 is CASSATAGGTEAFF. CDR3 DNA sequence: TGTGCCAGCAGTGCCACCGCAGGGGGGACTGAAGCTTTCTTT.

The gene calls are TRBV19 and TRBJ2-5; 7 nucleotides line up with TRBD2. V lost 7 bases, J lost 4 bases, and 9 bases stayed unmatched. Germline-derived CDR1 and CDR2 are LNHDA and SQIVND (reference sequence). This CDR3 contains 14 residues. The CDR3 region is CASNSREAGETQYF. For the CDR3, the DNA is TGTGCCAGTAATTCCCGGGAGGCAGGAGAGACCCAGTACTTC.

This clone was counted between two and nine times. At the DNA level, this CDR3 is encoded by other sequences in the same sample as well. The genes are TRBV18 and TRBJ1-1; D not certain. CDR1 and CDR2 from the germline V gene are KGHSH and LQKENI. Trimming shortened V by 2 bases and J by 0 bases, and 4 bases separated the two germline ends. The CDR3 is 13 amino acids. The chain's CDR3 is CASSPGLNTEAFF. Written as DNA, the CDR3 is TGTGCCAGCTCACCAGGGCTGAACACTGAAGCTTTCTTT.

The chain uses TRBV27 and TRBJ1-2; tentative D call: TRBD1 (6 bases). Trimming took 5 bases from V and 0 from J, leaving 16 bases between them. Germline V CDR1 and CDR2: MNHEY, SMNVEV (reference sequence). This CDR3 comprises 16 residues. The CDR3 is CASSPGGARANYGYTF. As DNA, the CDR3 is TGTGCCAGCAGTCCCGGGGGGGCGCGGGCTAACTATGGCTACACCTTC.

The chain uses TRBV2 and TRBJ2-3; D is ambiguous. Germline V lookup: CDR1 SNHLY, CDR2 FYNNEI. V shed 4 bases and J shed 2 bases, with 10 bases lying between them. This CDR3 contains 14 residues. CDR3 sequence reads: CASSGSLTTDTQYF. In DNA form, the CDR3 reads TGTGCCAGCAGTGGGAGCTTAACCACAGATACGCAGTATTTT.

The chain employs TRBV9 and TRBJ1-2, with D perhaps matching TRBD1 (5 bases). V lost 2 bases, J lost 4 bases, and 12 bases lay in between. The CDR3 length is 14 residues. Per germline, CDR1 SGDLS and CDR2 YYNGEE. The CDR3 region has the DNA TGTGCCAGCAGCGTTGACGACAGACCCTATGGCTACACCTTC. This codes for CASSVDDRPYGYTF.

This clone showed up just a few times. This chain connects TRBV5-1 to TRBJ2-5; the match to TRBD2 covers 8 bases. This CDR3 contains 15 residues. V gave up 4 bases and J gave up 3 bases; unmatched junction bases: 8. CDR1 is SGHRS, CDR2 YFSETQ, per germline. The chain's CDR3 is CASSTGPGLEETQYF. The CDR3, as DNA: TGCGCCAGCAGCACTGGTCCGGGACTAGAAGAGACCCAGTACTTC. Full variable domain (missing parts from reference TRBV5-1 and TRBJ2-5): KAGVTQTPRYLIKTRGQQVTLSCSPISGHRSVSWYQQTPGQGLQFLFEYFSETQRNKGNFPGRFSGRQFSNSRSEMNVSTLELGDSALYLCASSTGPGLEETQYFGPGTRLLVL.

This rearrangement joins TRBV30 to TRBJ1-2; 7 positions agree with TRBD1. Germline lookup yields CDR1 GTSNPN and CDR2 SVGIG (reference sequence). V lost 3 bases, J lost 4 bases, and 5 bases stayed unmatched. The CDR3 contains 13 residues. The DNA of the CDR3 is TGTGCCTGGAGCTCAGGGACAGTCTATGGCTACACCTTC. Protein product: CAWSSGTVYGYTF.

The rearrangement uses TRBV19 and TRBJ2-7; the match to TRBD2 covers 7 bases. Germline V gives CDR1 LNHDA, CDR2 SQIVND (reference sequence). V was pared by 6 bases and J by 3 bases, with 2 bases of the junction left unmatched. The CDR3 sequence is 12 residues long. The CDR3 DNA is TGTGCCAGTAGGGCTAGCGGCTACGAGCAGTACTTC. Protein: CASRASGYEQYF.

The chain has TRBV5-1 and TRBJ2-1; the match to TRBD2 covers 8 bases. Germline V CDR1 and CDR2: SGHRS, YFSETQ. With V trimmed by 7 bases and J by 5 bases, 11 bases remained unmatched. CDR3 length: 15 residues. CDR3 protein: CASWPGGRNDNEQFF. The CDR3 region has the DNA TGCGCCAGCTGGCCTGGCGGGAGGAACGACAATGAGCAGTTCTTC. Full variable domain (outside the CDR3, taken from reference TRBV5-1 and TRBJ2-1): KAGVTQTPRYLIKTRGQQVTLSCSPISGHRSVSWYQQTPGQGLQFLFEYFSETQRNKGNFPGRFSGRQFSNSRSEMNVSTLELGDSALYLCASWPGGRNDNEQFFGPGTRLTVL.

This clone appeared a few times. This sequence joins TRBV7-9 and TRBJ2-7; D call uncertain. Trimming stripped 4 bases from V and 4 bases from J, with 5 bases between. The CDR3 totals 11 residues. CDR1 SEHNR and CDR2 FQNEAQ come from the germline V gene (reference sequence). CDR3 region: CASSSKYEQYF. CDR3 DNA sequence: TGTGCCAGCAGCTCCAAATACGAGCAGTACTTC.

V usage is TRBV19 and J usage is TRBJ2-7, with TRBD2 identical over 10 bases. CDR1 and CDR2 from the germline V gene are LNHDA and SQIVND (reference sequence). After removal of 2 bases from V and 4 bases from J, the junction contained 5 bases not matched to a gene. The CDR3 length is 15 residues. The CDR3: CASSISLAGEYEQYF. The CDR3 nucleotides read TGTGCCAGTAGTATATCGCTAGCGGGGGAGTACGAGCAGTACTTC.

The V and J genes are TRBV5-4 and TRBJ1-1; unclear D gene. The length of the CDR3 is 13 residues. Germline V gives CDR1 SGHNT, CDR2 YYREEE (reference sequence). The ends were cut back, 1 base at V and 6 bases at J, with 10 bases in the middle. CDR3 sequence (DNA): TGTGCCAGCAGCTTGAACCAACTGCCTGAAGCTTTCTTT. Encoded protein: CASSLNQLPEAFF.